The 28 T cell receptor beta chains below were found in one sample sequenced in a study of spatial heterogeneity in lung cancer. TCRdb analysed the 5' RACE reads with MiXCR anew, one entry per CDR3 protein. The sample includes under 85,000 distinct CDR3 sequences, 7.5% to 9.5% of them seen just once. Noted time point: sample taken at primary tumor resection. Source: PBMCs, taken at surgery. These receptors all stem from a male donor with early-stage non-small cell lung cancer.

In this sample, this clonotype turned up many times. The chain recombines TRBV10-3 with TRBJ2-5, with D hard to call. V lost 0 bases and J lost 2, with 7 bases in between. Germline V gene lookup returns CDR1 ENHRY and CDR2 SYGVKD. The CDR3 length is 14 residues. CDR3 bases: TGTGCCATCAGTGAGTCGCTGGGGCAAGAGACCCAGTACTTC. Its protein is CAISESLGQETQYF.

This rearrangement joins TRBV7-2 to TRBJ2-7; 12 nucleotides match TRBD2. CDR1 SGHTA and CDR2 FQGNSA come from the germline V gene. The CDR3 has 20 residues. Trimming removed 5 bases from V and 5 bases from J; junction bases left unmatched: 22. CDR3 coding DNA: TGTGCCAGCAGCCCGCGAACGACACCCCGACTAGCGGGAGAGTATCACGAGCAGTACTTC. This encodes CASSPRTTPRLAGEYHEQYF.

In this sample, this clonotype turned up many times. The V gene is TRBV9, the J gene TRBJ2-5; D remains unclear. This CDR3 has 13 amino acids. Germline V gene sequence: CDR1 SGDLS, CDR2 YYNGEE. V lost 0 bases and J lost 5, with 8 bases in between. In nucleotides, the CDR3 is TGTGCCAGCAGCGTAGGGGCTCGGGAGACCCAGTACTTC. Protein product: CASSVGARETQYF.

At least ten counts were recorded for this clonotype. This chain connects TRBV24-1 to TRBJ1-5; the D gene is possibly TRBD1 (5 bases). The CDR3 is made up of 15 amino acids. Per germline, CDR1 KGHDR and CDR2 SFDVKD. With 9 bases removed from V and 6 bases from J, the gap between germline ends came to 20 bases. CDR3 residues: CATAQSGWGGQPQHF. CDR3 bases: TGTGCCACCGCGCAGTCGGGCTGGGGGGGTCAGCCCCAGCATTTT.

This clonotype showed up many times. J is TRBJ2-1 and V is TRBV29-1; D ambiguous. In germline, CDR1 is SQVTM, CDR2 ANQGSEA. V was cut by 3 bases and J by 4 bases, with 7 bases left in between. This CDR3 is built from 12 residues. CDR3 sequence (DNA): TGCAGCGTTGAGCGGCGGTACAATGAGCAGTTCTTC. This gives the protein CSVERRYNEQFF.

In its sample, this clonotype was seen many times. This chain uses TRBV5-1 with TRBJ2-3; D is possibly TRBD2 (6 bases). Germline CDR1 reads SGHRS; CDR2 reads YFSETQ. Trimming took 5 bases from V and 8 from J, leaving 15 bases between them. This CDR3 has 13 residues. The CDR3 reads CASSVEGTPTQYF. The DNA for the CDR3 is TGCGCCAGCAGTGTGGAGGGGACGCCTACGCAGTATTTT.

CDR3 loop: CASSYSMGGSSYEQYF. In nucleotides, the CDR3 is TGTGCCAGCAGTTACTCGATGGGTGGGAGCTCCTACGAGCAGTACTTC. This sequence joins TRBV6-6 and TRBJ2-7, with D maybe TRBD2 (5 bases). Germline CDR1 reads MNHNY; CDR2 reads SVGAGI (reference sequence). With 0 bases removed from V and 0 bases from J, the gap between germline ends came to 12 bases. The CDR3 runs to 16 residues.

This clonotype has ten or more counts. V is TRBV18 and J is TRBJ1-2; D gene ambiguous. Germline V gives CDR1 KGHSH, CDR2 LQKENI. The CDR3 has 13 amino acids. V was pared by 3 bases and J by 8 bases, with 13 bases between. The CDR3 is CASSPRIEEGYTF. CDR3 in DNA: TGTGCCAGCTCACCCCGGATCGAGGAGGGCTACACCTTC.

This chain joins TRBV4-1 and TRBJ1-1; tentative D call: TRBD1 (5 bases). This CDR3 region has 16 residues. V was pared by 0 bases and J by 7 bases, with 18 bases between. Germline V lookup: CDR1 MGHRA, CDR2 YSYEKL. The CDR3 DNA reads TGCGCCAGCAGCCAAGATCTTTTAAGGCAGGGACTTGAAGCTTTCTTT. Translation gives CASSQDLLRQGLEAFF.

This chain joins TRBV15 and TRBJ1-1; TRBD1 matches at 8 bases. Germline lookup yields CDR1 LNHNV and CDR2 YYDKDF (reference sequence). This CDR3 comprises 12 residues. V lost 9 bases and J lost 7; bases outside the gene matches: 7. The chain's CDR3 is CATGDRRDEAFF. The CDR3 region has the DNA TGTGCCACAGGGGACAGGCGAGATGAAGCTTTCTTT.

This clonotype was seen repeatedly, ten times or more. This rearrangement joins TRBV6-2 or TRBV6-3 to TRBJ2-5; a possible D gene is TRBD2 (5 bases). CDR3 length equals 17 residues. V lost 0 bases and J 4 bases, leaving 18 bases between the germline ends. Germline V gene data show CDR1 as MNHEY and CDR2 as SVGEGT. The CDR3 nucleotides read TGTGCCAGCAGTTACTCCCTCCTGGCAACCGGGATAGAGACCCAGTACTTC. Amino acid sequence: CASSYSLLATGIETQYF.

Many counts were recorded for this clonotype. V and J are TRBV5-5 and TRBJ2-7, with TRBD2 matching over 9 bases. The trim removed 0 bases at V and 2 bases at J, leaving 9 bases unmatched. CDR3 length equals 17 residues. CDR1 and CDR2 (germline): SGHKS, YYEKEE (reference sequence). The CDR3 bases are TGTGCCAGCAGCTTGGTGGTTGGGGCTAGCGGGGCCTACGAGCAGTACTTC. Translating gives CASSLVVGASGAYEQYF.

In this sample, this clonotype turned up many times. V gene TRBV14 combines with J gene TRBJ1-2; 7 bases line up with TRBD1. The V and J ends lost 4 bases and 4 bases, in that order; junction bases with no gene match: 6. Germline CDR1 SGHDN, CDR2 FVKESK. The CDR3 has 14 amino acids. The DNA of the CDR3 is TGTGCCAGCAGCCCCGGGACAGATCTCTATGGCTACACCTTC. Its protein product is CASSPGTDLYGYTF.

The V call is TRBV11-2, the J call TRBJ1-1; D gene unclear. CDR1 is SGHAT and CDR2 is FQNNGV in the germline V gene. Trimming left V 3 bases short and J 7 bases short, with 9 bases between. The CDR3 contains 12 residues. CDR3 nucleotides: TGTGCCAGCAGCTTGTCAGGCATTGAAGCTTTCTTT. Translating it yields CASSLSGIEAFF.

This clonotype was counted ten times or more. CDR3 coding DNA: TGTGCCAGCAGCTTAGCGTACGGGTGGGAGCTGTTTTTT. Amino acids: CASSLAYGWELFF. V gene TRBV7-2 combines with J gene TRBJ2-2, with no clear D. Trimming shortened V by 0 bases and J by 9 bases, and 8 bases separated the two germline ends. From germline, CDR1 is SGHTA and CDR2 FQGNSA. This CDR3 spans 13 amino acids.

This clonotype has just a few counts. The rearrangement links TRBV5-1 to TRBJ2-5; D is unclear. V lost 4 bases and J 5 bases, leaving 9 bases between the germline ends. From germline, CDR1 is SGHRS and CDR2 YFSETQ. CDR3 size: 12 residues. CDR3 DNA: TGCGCCAGCAGCGGGCAGTGGGAGACCCAGTACTTC. It specifies CASSGQWETQYF.

This clonotype was recorded many times. J is TRBJ2-7 and V is TRBV6-1; 7 bases are a match to TRBD2. Trimming cost V 6 bases and J 1 base; bases outside gene matches: 6. Germline V gives CDR1 MNHNS, CDR2 SASEGT. This CDR3 is built from 14 residues. The CDR3: CASSSTSVSYEQYF. The CDR3 DNA reads as TGTGCCAGCAGCTCCACTAGCGTTTCCTACGAGCAGTACTTC.

Details on this clonotype: This clone may be a read error of a much larger clone one base away. The CDR3: CASSPFGARAYEQYF. CDR3 nucleotides: TGTGCCAGCAGCCCTTTTGGAGCCAGGGCCTACGAGCAGTACTTC. The rearrangement uses TRBV7-9 and TRBJ2-7; D might be TRBD1 (5 bases). The V end was cut by 5 bases, the J end by 2 bases, with 16 bases between. This CDR3 is built from 15 residues. Germline CDR1 is SEHNR and CDR2 is FQNEAQ (reference sequence).

This chain connects TRBV5-1 to TRBJ1-4, with 10 bases fitting TRBD1. The CDR3 extends over 16 amino acids. Germline V gene lookup returns CDR1 SGHRS and CDR2 YFSETQ. The ends lost 4 bases at V and 3 bases at J; junction bases unmatched: 6. CDR3 DNA: TGCGCCAGCAGCGCCGGGACAGGGGTTTCTAATGAAAAACTGTTTTTT. Its translation: CASSAGTGVSNEKLFF.

This clonotype appeared a few times. The rearrangement uses TRBV24-1 and TRBJ2-2; 7 bases are shared with TRBD1. The CDR3 length is 15 residues. The germline V gene has CDR1 KGHDR and CDR2 SFDVKD. Trimming at V came to 5 bases and at J to 1 base, leaving 3 bases not matched to a gene. The CDR3 spells CATSVRTGNTGELFF. The DNA for the CDR3 is TGTGCCACCAGTGTCAGGACAGGGAACACCGGGGAGCTGTTTTTT.

The rearrangement joins TRBV28 to TRBJ1-4, with 9 bases aligning to TRBD1. CDR1 and CDR2 from the germline V gene are MDHEN and SYDVKM. V shed 2 bases and J 3 bases; nucleotides not matched to a gene: 4. This CDR3 has 16 residues. CDR3 in DNA: TGTGCCAGCAGTTTAGGGGGACAGGGAGCTAATGAAAAACTGTTTTTT. Protein sequence: CASSLGGQGANEKLFF.

The table lists this clonotype with many counts. This chain links TRBV2 with TRBJ2-1; D is possibly TRBD2 (5 bases). CDR1 is SNHLY and CDR2 is FYNNEI in the germline V gene. Trimming removed 2 bases at V and 0 bases at J, with 8 bases between. The CDR3 has 15 residues. The CDR3 DNA follows: TGTGCCAGCAGTGAACCTAGCAGCTCCTACAATGAGCAGTTCTTC. This gives the protein CASSEPSSSYNEQFF.

The sample holds a few counts of this clonotype. The chain links TRBV4-2 to TRBJ2-3; the match to TRBD2 covers 13 bases. Trimming at V came to 4 bases and at J to 5 bases, leaving 9 bases not matched to a gene. The CDR3 spans 17 residues. CDR1 is LGHNA and CDR2 is YNFKEQ in the germline V gene. For the CDR3, the DNA is TGTGCCAGCAGCCCCGCGGGACTAGCGGGACAGGGAGATACGCAGTATTTT. It yields the protein CASSPAGLAGQGDTQYF.

This clonotype occurred many times. V and J are TRBV5-6 and TRBJ2-1, with 7 bases lining up with TRBD1. Trimming removed 4 bases from V and 8 bases from J; junction bases left unmatched: 3. This CDR3 contains 12 residues. Germline assignment: CDR1 SGHDT and CDR2 YYEEEE. The CDR3 loop is CASSRQGYEQFF. The CDR3 region has the DNA TGTGCCAGCAGCCGACAGGGATATGAGCAGTTCTTC.

The table lists this clonotype with a few counts. The gene calls are TRBV30 and TRBJ1-5; TRBD1 aligns across 8 bases. Germline V gene lookup returns CDR1 GTSNPN and CDR2 SVGIG (reference sequence). This CDR3 region has 13 residues. J lost 7 bases, V lost 5 bases, and 7 bases had no gene match. The CDR3 DNA is TGTGCCTGGCAGGGGGCGACGGCCCAGCCCCAGCATTTT. This gives the protein CAWQGATAQPQHF.

This clonotype was picked up many times. The J gene is TRBJ2-6, the V gene TRBV6-5; D ambiguous. CDR1 MNHEY and CDR2 SVGAGI come from the germline V gene. Trimming removed 6 bases at V and 6 bases at J, with 15 bases between. The CDR3 is made up of 15 amino acids. The CDR3 reads CASRITQLEANVLTF. CDR3 sequence (DNA): TGTGCCAGCAGAATTACACAGCTGGAGGCCAACGTCCTGACTTTC.

V and J are TRBV11-3 and TRBJ2-5, with unresolved D. In germline, CDR1 is SGHNT, CDR2 YENEEA. Trimming took off 1 base at V and 2 bases at J, with 17 bases between the two ends. This CDR3 has 17 residues. Here the CDR3 DNA reads TGTGCCAGCAGCTTAGGCGAGAGCCCGGCCCAACAAGAGACCCAGTACTTC. Its translation is CASSLGESPAQQETQYF. The full variable domain, with the rest looked up from reference TRBV11-3 and TRBJ2-5, is EAGVVQSPRYKIIEKKQPVAFWCNPISGHNTLYWYLQNLGQGPELLIRYENEEAVDDSQLPKDRFSAERLKGVDSTLKIQPAELGDSAVYLCASSLGESPAQQETQYFGPGTRLLVL.

At least ten counts were recorded for this clonotype. The chain uses TRBV20-1 and TRBJ1-1; D unresolved. The germline gives CDR1 DFQATT, CDR2 SNEGSKA (reference sequence). The CDR3 loop spans 13 amino acids. V gave up 3 bases and J gave up 3 bases, with 11 bases separating them. In DNA form, the CDR3 reads TGCAGTGCTAGGTCGGACGGTTACACTGAAGCTTTCTTT. This encodes CSARSDGYTEAFF.